This T cell receptor beta chain came from a study of vaccination and CD4 T cells after COVID-19. As to treatment: approximately 10-day PBMC culture with coronavirus spike peptide pools or control peptides (ViraFEST assay). CD4+ T cells that came from the unexposed donor were collected before the COVID-19 pandemic (2011-2018). In the ViraFEST assay, peptide-pool expansion preceded TCR sequencing of expanded clonotypes. The culture of two million PBMCs per well included about 9.7 IU/ml IL-2 and roughly 10 ug/ml peptide pools. Trimming left V 7 bases short and J 9 bases short, with 13 bases between. The CDR3 extends over 12 amino acids. Germline CDR1 reads MNHEY; CDR2 reads SMNVEV (reference sequence). This clonotype was counted a few times. Its target is unknown. Oncomine TCR Beta short-read sequencing was applied to DNA from cultured CD4+ T cells. Once CD4+ T cells had been cultured, genomic DNA was extracted from them. A single record per CDR3 protein comes from TCRdb applying MiXCR to the PCR reads. The repertoire includes about 6,800 distinct CDR3 sequences, about 30% of them detected once, and around a third sits in the top ten.

General study points: Reactive clone data from convalescent patients indicated a median of about 90% appearing only post-vaccination. Vaccine-specific clones numbering 304 of 307 showed spike mono-reactivity in convalescent patients.

The rearrangement joins TRBV27 to TRBJ2-1; D remains unclear. The source of this sequence is a human donor in good health. Input material: CD4+ T cells from blood, cultured in vitro. The CDR3 nucleotides read TGTGCCAGCATGGGAATCAAAGGTGAGCAGTTCTTC. Amino acids: CASMGIKGEQFF.